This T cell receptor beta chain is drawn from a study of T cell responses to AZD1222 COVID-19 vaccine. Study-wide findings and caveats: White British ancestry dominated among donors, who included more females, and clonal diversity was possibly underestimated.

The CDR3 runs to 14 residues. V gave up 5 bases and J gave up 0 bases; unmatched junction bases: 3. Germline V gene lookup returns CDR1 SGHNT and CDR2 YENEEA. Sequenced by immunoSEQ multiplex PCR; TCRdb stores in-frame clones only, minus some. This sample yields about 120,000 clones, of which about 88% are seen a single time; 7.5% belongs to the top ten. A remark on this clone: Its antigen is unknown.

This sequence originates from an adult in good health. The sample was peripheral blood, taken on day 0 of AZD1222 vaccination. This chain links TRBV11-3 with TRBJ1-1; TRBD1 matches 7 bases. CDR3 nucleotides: TGTGCCAGCAGCCCAGGGGGAATGAACACTGAAGCTTTCTTT. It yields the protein CASSPGGMNTEAFF.